Listed below are T cell receptor beta chains from one sample, sequenced in a study of blood T cell repertoires in COVID-19. Libraries were prepared by immunoSEQ multiplex PCR; TCRdb keeps only in-frame clonotypes and omits some of them. The sample holds 95,000 to 100,000 clones, 84% seen once. Source material: peripheral blood. The receptors were sampled from a human donor in a cohort sampled during active COVID-19. Each CDR3 is given with its conserved first and last residue. The order of the fields is V gene, clone size, D gene, J gene, CDR3 protein, CDR3 DNA. D genes are given only for firm matches. Some rows mark clone size as missing; the rest say once, few, many or name a class of expanded clone.

TRBV11-2	NA	TRBD1	TRBJ1-5	CASSLSQGAQPQHF	TGTGCCAGCAGCTTATCCCAGGGGGCTCAGCCCCAGCATTTT
TRBV6-5	few	TRBD1	TRBJ1-2	CASSPGQGGAYTF	TGTGCCAGCAGCCCGGGACAGGGGGGTGCCTACACCTTC
TRBV4-2	NA	TRBD2	TRBJ2-1	CASSQAKTSGSVGEQFF	TGTGCCAGCAGCCAAGCGAAGACTAGCGGGAGTGTGGGTGAGCAGTTCTTC
TRBV6-5	NA	TRBD1	TRBJ1-4	CASSYDRVATNEKLFF	TGTGCCAGCAGTTACGACAGGGTTGCAACTAATGAAAAACTGTTTTTT
TRBV6-1	NA	NA	TRBJ1-2	CASSEEGFHGYTF	TGTGCCAGCAGTGAAGAGGGGTTTCATGGCTACACCTTC
TRBV7-8	once	TRBD2	TRBJ2-1	CASSLSGRNPSEQFF	TGTGCCAGCAGCCTTAGCGGGAGAAACCCCAGTGAGCAGTTCTTC
TRBV12-3/TRBV12-4	NA	NA	TRBJ2-7	CASSSTTGLRYF	TGTGCCAGCAGCTCTACCACAGGGCTCAGGTACTTC
TRBV29-1	NA	NA	TRBJ1-3	CSVVQAGNTIYF	TGCAGCGTTGTACAGGCTGGAAACACCATATATTTT
TRBV18	NA	TRBD1	TRBJ1-2	CASSRSPGQGVYGYTF	TGTGCCAGCTCTCGGTCTCCGGGACAGGGCGTATATGGCTACACCTTC
TRBV15	once	TRBD1	TRBJ2-7	CATSRAGGTGAYEQYF	TGTGCCACCAGCAGAGCTGGCGGGACAGGGGCCTACGAGCAGTACTTC
TRBV7-9	NA	TRBD1	TRBJ1-4	CASSLGQEEKLFF	TGTGCCAGCAGCCTCGGACAGGAAGAAAAACTGTTTTTT
TRBV19	NA	NA	TRBJ1-6	CASTPFLYDSNSPLHF	TGTGCCAGTACCCCATTTCTCTATGATTCTAATTCACCCCTCCACTTT
TRBV5-6	once	NA	TRBJ1-4	CASSSPQEGEKLFF	TGTGCCAGCAGCTCCCCCCAGGAGGGGGAAAAACTGTTTTTT
TRBV7-9	once	NA	TRBJ1-2	CASSLLGLIYGYTF	TGTGCCAGCAGCTTACTGGGGCTGATCTATGGCTACACCTTC
TRBV21-1	NA	NA	TRBJ2-7	CASSIGARGPIYLRAPSEQYF	TGTGCCAGCAGCATCGGTGCCAGGGGGCCAATTTACCTACGAGCGCCTAGCGAGCAGTACTTC
TRBV5-1	NA	TRBD1	TRBJ1-1	CASSLAATGGGLYTEAFF	TGCGCCAGCAGCTTGGCCGCGACAGGGGGCGGGCTGTACACTGAAGCTTTCTTT
TRBV25-1	NA	NA	TRBJ2-1	CASSYGFGYNEQFF	TGTGCCAGCAGTTACGGGTTCGGCTACAATGAGCAGTTCTTC
TRBV6-5	NA	NA	TRBJ2-5	CASIWSMGQQTQYF	TGTGCCAGCATCTGGTCCATGGGGCAGCAGACCCAGTACTTC
TRBV24-1	few	NA	TRBJ2-1	CATSAHASNNEQFF	TGTGCCACCAGTGCCCACGCCAGTAACAATGAGCAGTTCTTC
TRBV5-1	NA	TRBD1	TRBJ1-1	CASSLQNRGDTEAFF	TGCGCCAGCAGCTTGCAAAACAGGGGCGACACTGAAGCTTTCTTT
TRBV6-5	NA	TRBD1	TRBJ1-1	CASSYLGQGRSEAFF	TGTGCCAGCAGTTACTTGGGACAGGGGCGCTCTGAAGCTTTCTTT
TRBV10-3	NA	TRBD2	TRBJ2-7	CAIRGTSGYEQYF	TGTGCCATCAGGGGGACTAGCGGCTACGAGCAGTACTTC